This entry features one TCR beta chain sequence. The entry originates in a study of control samples from healthy donors and cancer patients. Germline V gives CDR1 SGHRS, CDR2 YFSETQ. There are 15 residues in the CDR3. Trimming removed 3 bases at V and 0 bases at J, with 12 bases between. Some clones are missing from TCRdb's copy, which holds only in-frame ones; the method was immunoSEQ multiplex PCR. The sample holds 95,000 to 130,000 clones, about 88% seen once. The chain combines TRBV5-1 with TRBJ1-1; D is ambiguous. This sequence originates from a woman between 70 and 85 years old in good health. The sample taken for sequencing was blood. The CDR3: CASSSDGLMNTEAFF. CDR3 bases: TGCGCCAGCAGCTCAGACGGACTGATGAACACTGAAGCTTTCTTT.